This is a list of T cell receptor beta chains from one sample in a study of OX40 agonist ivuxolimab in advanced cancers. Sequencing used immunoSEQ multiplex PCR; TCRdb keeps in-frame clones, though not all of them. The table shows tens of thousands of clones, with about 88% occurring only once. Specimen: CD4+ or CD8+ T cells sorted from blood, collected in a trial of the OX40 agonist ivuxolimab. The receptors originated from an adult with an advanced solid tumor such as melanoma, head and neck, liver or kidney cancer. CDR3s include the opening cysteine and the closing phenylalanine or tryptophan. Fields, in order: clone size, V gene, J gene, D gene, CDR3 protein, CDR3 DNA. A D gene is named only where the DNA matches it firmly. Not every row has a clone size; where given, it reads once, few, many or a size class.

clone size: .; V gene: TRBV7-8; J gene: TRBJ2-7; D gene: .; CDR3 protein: CASSLSHSSLGYEQYF; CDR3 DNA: TGTGCCAGCAGCTTAAGTCACAGCTCGTTGGGGTACGAGCAGTACTTC
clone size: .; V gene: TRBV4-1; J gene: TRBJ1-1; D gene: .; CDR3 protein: CASSHPKTGPGMNTEAFF; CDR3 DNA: TGCGCCAGCAGCCACCCGAAAACAGGACCCGGAATGAACACTGAAGCTTTCTTT
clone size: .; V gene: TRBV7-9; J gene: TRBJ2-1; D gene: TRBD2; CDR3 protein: CASSPRLAGSYNEQFF; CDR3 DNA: TGTGCCAGCAGCCCGAGACTAGCGGGCTCCTACAATGAGCAGTTCTTC
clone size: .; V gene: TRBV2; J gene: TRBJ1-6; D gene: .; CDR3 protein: CASSPTGREDSPLHF; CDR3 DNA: TGTGCCAGCAGTCCTACGGGGCGGGAAGATTCACCCCTCCACTTT
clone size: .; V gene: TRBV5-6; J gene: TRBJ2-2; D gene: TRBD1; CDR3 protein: CASQLQGARAGELFF; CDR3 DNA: TGTGCCAGCCAACTGCAGGGGGCGCGCGCCGGGGAGCTGTTTTTT
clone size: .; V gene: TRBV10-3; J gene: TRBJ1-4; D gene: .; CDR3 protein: CAISLGSTGEKLFF; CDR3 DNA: TGTGCCATCAGCCTTGGGAGTACCGGGGAAAAACTGTTTTTT
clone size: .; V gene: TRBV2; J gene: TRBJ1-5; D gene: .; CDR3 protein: CASSAYRGRGGNQPQHF; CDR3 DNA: TGTGCCAGCAGTGCCTATCGGGGCCGGGGGGGCAATCAGCCCCAGCATTTT
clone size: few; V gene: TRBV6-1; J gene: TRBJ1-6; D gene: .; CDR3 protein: CASSEVRAAPLHF; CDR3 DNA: TGTGCCAGCAGTGAAGTCAGGGCAGCACCCCTCCACTTT
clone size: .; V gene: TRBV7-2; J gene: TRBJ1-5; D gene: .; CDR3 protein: CASSLLDQPQHF; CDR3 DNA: TGTGCCAGCAGCTTATTGGATCAGCCCCAGCATTTT
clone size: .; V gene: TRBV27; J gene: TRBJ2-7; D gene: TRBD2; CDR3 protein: CASRELANTYEQYF; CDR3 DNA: TGTGCCAGCAGGGAACTAGCGAATACCTACGAGCAGTACTTC
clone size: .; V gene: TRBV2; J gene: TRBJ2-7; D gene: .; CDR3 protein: CASSSRPESYEQYF; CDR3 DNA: TGTGCCAGCAGTAGTCGGCCGGAGTCCTACGAGCAGTACTTC
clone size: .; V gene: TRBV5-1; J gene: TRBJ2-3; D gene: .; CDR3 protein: CASSLGAGPADTQYF; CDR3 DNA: TGCGCCAGCAGCTTGGGAGCGGGCCCAGCAGATACGCAGTATTTT
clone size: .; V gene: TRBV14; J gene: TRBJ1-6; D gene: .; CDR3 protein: CASSLYGSSYNSPLHF; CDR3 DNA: TGTGCCAGCAGCCTCTACGGGAGCTCCTATAATTCACCCCTCCACTTT
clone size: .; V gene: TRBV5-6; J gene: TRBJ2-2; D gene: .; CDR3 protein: CASSWDKTGELFF; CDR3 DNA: TGTGCCAGCAGCTGGGACAAAACCGGGGAGCTGTTTTTT
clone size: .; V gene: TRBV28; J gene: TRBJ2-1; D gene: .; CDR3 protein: CAAEGGLNEQFF; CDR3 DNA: TGTGCCGCCGAGGGGGGCCTCAATGAGCAGTTCTTC
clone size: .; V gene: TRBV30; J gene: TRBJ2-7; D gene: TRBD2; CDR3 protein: CAWSVPGAGGNEQYF; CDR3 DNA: TGTGCCTGGAGTGTCCCCGGAGCGGGGGGAAACGAGCAGTACTTC
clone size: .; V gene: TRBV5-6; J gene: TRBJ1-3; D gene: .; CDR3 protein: CASSFQAGNTIYF; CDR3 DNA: TGTGCCAGCAGCTTCCAGGCTGGAAACACCATATATTTT
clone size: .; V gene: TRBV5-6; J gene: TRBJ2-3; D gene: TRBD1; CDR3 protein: CASSSDRGADTQYF; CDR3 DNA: TGTGCCAGCAGCTCGGACAGGGGAGCAGATACGCAGTATTTT
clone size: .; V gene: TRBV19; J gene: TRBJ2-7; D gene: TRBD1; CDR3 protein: CASSIQQGALYEQYF; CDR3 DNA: TGTGCCAGTAGTATCCAACAGGGGGCTCTCTACGAGCAGTACTTC
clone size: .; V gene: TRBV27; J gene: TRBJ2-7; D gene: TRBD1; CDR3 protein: CASSQTPGQVYEQYF; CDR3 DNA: TGTGCCAGCAGTCAAACCCCGGGACAGGTCTACGAGCAGTACTTC
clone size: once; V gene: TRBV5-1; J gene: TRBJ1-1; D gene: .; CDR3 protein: CASRAWNRLDTEAFF; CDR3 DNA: TGCGCCAGCAGAGCTTGGAATCGGCTGGACACTGAAGCTTTCTTT
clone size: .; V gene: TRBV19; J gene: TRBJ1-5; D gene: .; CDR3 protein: CASSTTGGGLRNQPQHF; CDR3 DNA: TGTGCCAGTAGTACAACCGGGGGAGGGCTGCGCAATCAGCCCCAGCATTTT
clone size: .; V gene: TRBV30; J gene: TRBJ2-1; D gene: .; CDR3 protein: CAWSVDFTNEQFF; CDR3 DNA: TGTGCCTGGAGTGTAGACTTTACGAATGAGCAGTTCTTC
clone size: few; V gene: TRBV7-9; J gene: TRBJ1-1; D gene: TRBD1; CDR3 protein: CASSSQGATEAFF; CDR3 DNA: TGTGCCAGCTCATCACAGGGGGCGACTGAAGCTTTCTTT
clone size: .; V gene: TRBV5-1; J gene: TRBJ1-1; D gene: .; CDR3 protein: CASSSVGGRENTEAFF; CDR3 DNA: TGCGCCAGCAGCTCAGTGGGGGGCCGAGAGAACACTGAAGCTTTCTTT
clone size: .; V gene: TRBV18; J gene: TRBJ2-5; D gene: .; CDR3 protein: CASSAVGPQDQETQYF; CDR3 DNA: TGTGCCAGCTCAGCGGTGGGCCCGCAGGATCAAGAGACCCAGTACTTC
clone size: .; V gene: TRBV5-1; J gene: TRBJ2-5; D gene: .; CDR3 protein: CASSLEVGRETQYF; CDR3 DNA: TGCGCCAGCAGCTTGGAAGTGGGGAGAGAGACCCAGTACTTC
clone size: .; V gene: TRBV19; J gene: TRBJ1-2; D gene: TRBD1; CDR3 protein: CASSGRDRGWTGYGYTF; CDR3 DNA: TGTGCCAGTAGTGGCCGGGACAGGGGATGGACTGGCTATGGCTACACCTTC
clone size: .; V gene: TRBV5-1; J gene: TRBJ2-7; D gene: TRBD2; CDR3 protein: CASSSGGLSSYEQYF; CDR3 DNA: TGCGCCAGCAGCTCCGGGGGGTTAAGCTCCTACGAGCAGTACTTC
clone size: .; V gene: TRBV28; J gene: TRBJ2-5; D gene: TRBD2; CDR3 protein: CASSSPGLAGRIRETQYF; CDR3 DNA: TGTGCCAGCAGCTCTCCGGGACTAGCGGGGCGTATCCGGGAGACCCAGTACTTC
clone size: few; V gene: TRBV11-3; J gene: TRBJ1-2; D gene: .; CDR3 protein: CASSLVEDYGYTF; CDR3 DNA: TGTGCCAGCAGCTTAGTAGAAGATTATGGCTACACCTTC
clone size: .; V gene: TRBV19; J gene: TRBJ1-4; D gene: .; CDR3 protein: CASSIQQLDEKLFF; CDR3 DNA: TGTGCCAGTAGTATTCAACAGTTGGATGAAAAACTGTTTTTT
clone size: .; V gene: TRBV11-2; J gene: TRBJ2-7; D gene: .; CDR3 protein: CASSFASGAYEQYF; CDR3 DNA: TGTGCCAGCAGCTTCGCATCGGGGGCCTACGAGCAGTACTTC
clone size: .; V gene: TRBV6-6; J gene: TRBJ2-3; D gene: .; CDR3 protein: CASSYSGPDTDTQYF; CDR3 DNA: TGTGCCAGCAGTTACTCTGGCCCGGACACAGATACGCAGTATTTT
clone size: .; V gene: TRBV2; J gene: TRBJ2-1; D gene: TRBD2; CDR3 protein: CASKLAGGYNEQFF; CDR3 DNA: TGTGCCAGCAAGCTAGCGGGGGGCTACAATGAGCAGTTCTTC
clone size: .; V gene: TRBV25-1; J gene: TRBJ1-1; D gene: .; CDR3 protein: CASSEYVNTEAFF; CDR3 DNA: TGTGCCAGCAGTGAATACGTGAACACTGAAGCTTTCTTT
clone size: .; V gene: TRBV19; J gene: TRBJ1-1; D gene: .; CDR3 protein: CASSTARGATNTEAFF; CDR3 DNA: TGTGCCAGTAGTACCGCGCGGGGGGCGACGAACACTGAAGCTTTCTTT
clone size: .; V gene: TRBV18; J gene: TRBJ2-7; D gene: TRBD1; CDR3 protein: CASSERTGASSYEQYF; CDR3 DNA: TGTGCCAGCTCAGAAAGGACAGGGGCCAGCTCCTACGAGCAGTACTTC
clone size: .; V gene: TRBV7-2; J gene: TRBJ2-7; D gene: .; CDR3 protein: CASSSPAGFNEQYF; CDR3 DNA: TGTGCCAGCAGCTCCCCGGCGGGCTTCAACGAGCAGTACTTC
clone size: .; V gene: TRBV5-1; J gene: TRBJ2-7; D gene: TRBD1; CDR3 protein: CASSPQGIHEQYF; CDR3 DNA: TGCGCCAGCAGCCCACAGGGGATCCACGAGCAGTACTTC
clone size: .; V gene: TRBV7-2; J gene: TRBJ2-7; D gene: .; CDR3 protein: CASSQRYEQYF; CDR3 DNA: TGTGCCAGCAGCCAGCGCTACGAGCAGTACTTC
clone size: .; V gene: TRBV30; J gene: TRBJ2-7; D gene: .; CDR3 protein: CAWSKSLGGYEQYF; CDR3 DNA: TGTGCCTGGAGTAAATCTCTAGGGGGCTACGAGCAGTACTTC
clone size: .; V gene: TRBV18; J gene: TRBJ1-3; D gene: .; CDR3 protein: CASSQSPGDTIYF; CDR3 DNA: TGTGCCAGCTCCCAGAGTCCCGGGGACACCATATATTTT
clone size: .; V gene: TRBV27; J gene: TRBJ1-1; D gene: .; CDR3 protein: CASSPVTLMNTEAFF; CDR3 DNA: TGTGCCAGCAGTCCCGTTACACTCATGAACACTGAAGCTTTCTTT
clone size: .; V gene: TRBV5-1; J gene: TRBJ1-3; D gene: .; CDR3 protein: CASSPGVSGNTIYF; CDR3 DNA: TGCGCCAGCAGCCCGGGTGTTTCTGGAAACACCATATATTTT
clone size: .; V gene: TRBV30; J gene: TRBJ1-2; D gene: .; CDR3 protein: CAWNRQGVGGYTF; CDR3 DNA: TGTGCCTGGAATAGGCAGGGAGTGGGTGGCTACACCTTC
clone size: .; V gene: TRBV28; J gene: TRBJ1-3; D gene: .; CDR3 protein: CASSPPPGSSSGNTIYF; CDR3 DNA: TGTGCCAGCAGCCCCCCCCCGGGCAGTAGCTCTGGAAACACCATATATTTT